One sample yielded the 7 T cell receptor beta chains listed below, sequenced in a study of blood T cell repertoires in COVID-19. Here immunoSEQ multiplex PCR was the method, and the copy in TCRdb shows in-frame clones only, minus some. The sample records fewer than 450,000 clones, more than 70% being singletons. The sample taken for sequencing was peripheral blood. Receptors originate from a woman in her forties or fifties with COVID-19, enrolled during active disease.

The gene calls are TRBV10-3 and TRBJ2-7; D may be TRBD1 (6 bases). V was shortened by 10 bases and J by 7 bases, with 20 bases between the two germline ends. Germline values: CDR1 ENHRY, CDR2 SYGVKD. This CDR3 comprises 13 residues. The CDR3 sequence is CARSQGKDLEQYF. DNA for the CDR3: TGTGCCAGGTCACAGGGAAAGGATTTGGAGCAGTACTTC.

The table lists this clone with a count of one. This sequence joins TRBV30 and TRBJ1-1, with D hard to call. The CDR3 length is 14 residues. Between the trimmed V and J ends, which lost 4 bases and 1 base, there was a span of 13 bases. From germline, CDR1 is GTSNPN and CDR2 SVGIG (reference sequence). CDR3 DNA: TGTGCCTGGATGCTCTGGGCAGCGAACACTGAAGCTTTCTTT. Its translation is CAWMLWAANTEAFF.

The V call is TRBV27, the J call TRBJ2-3, with a possible D match to TRBD2 (7 bases). The CDR3 sequence is 15 residues long. The V and J ends lost 7 bases and 2 bases respectively, with 16 bases between them. Germline V lookup: CDR1 MNHEY, CDR2 SMNVEV (reference sequence). CDR3: CASIARGASTDTQYF. DNA of the CDR3: TGTGCCAGCATAGCACGGGGGGCCTCCACAGATACGCAGTATTTT.

The chain couples TRBV7-9 to TRBJ2-2; the D gene is possibly TRBD1 (5 bases). Germline loops: CDR1 SEHNR, CDR2 FQNEAQ (reference sequence). V dropped 5 bases and J dropped 0 bases, with 10 bases sitting between them. There are 15 residues in the CDR3. DNA for the CDR3: TGTGCCAGCAGCCGCCAGGGTTCGAACACCGGGGAGCTGTTTTTT. It is translated as CASSRQGSNTGELFF.

This chain links TRBV7-9 with TRBJ2-2, with unresolved D. The CDR3 runs 12 residues. CDR1 and CDR2 (germline): SEHNR, FQNEAQ (reference sequence). V was shortened by 5 bases and J by 3 bases, with 4 bases between the two germline ends. The CDR3 sequence: CASSLDTGELFF. CDR3 bases: TGTGCCAGCAGCCTCGACACCGGGGAGCTGTTTTTT.

The V gene is TRBV29-1, the J gene TRBJ2-3; TRBD2 matches 7 bases. The V segment lost 5 bases and the J segment 3 bases; nucleotides outside the gene matches: 17. Germline CDR1 reads SQVTM; CDR2 reads ANQGSEA. The CDR3 loop spans 17 amino acids. CDR3 nucleotide sequence: TGCAGCGTTCCAACGGATACCCTAGCGGTCCTAACAGATACGCAGTATTTT. As protein: CSVPTDTLAVLTDTQYF.

This chain joins TRBV3-1 (or the pseudogene TRBV3-2) and TRBJ1-2; no clear D gene. V was trimmed by 3 bases and J by 2 bases, leaving 10 bases between them. The length of the CDR3 is 14 residues. Looked up from germline, CDR1 is LGHDT and CDR2 is YNNKEL (reference sequence). In DNA form, the CDR3 reads TGTGCCAGCAGCCAGACGACGGGAAACTATGGCTACACCTTC. Amino acid sequence: CASSQTTGNYGYTF.